A single sample gave rise to the 28 T cell receptor beta chains below, sequenced in a study of sequential checkpoint blockade in melanoma. Sample treatment: randomized to nivolumab then ipilimumab (arm A) or the reverse (arm B). The repertoire was sequenced with immunoSEQ multiplex PCR; TCRdb's copy has only in-frame clones and lacks some. The top ten hold about 25% of the sample, which has more than 9,500 clones, less than 75% seen once. The sequences come from CD8+ T cells sorted from blood (inferred from file names), collected from a patient given nivolumab and ipilimumab in sequence. The receptors originated from a human donor with melanoma.

The rearrangement joins TRBV6-1 to TRBJ2-1; D is unresolved. Trimming pared 6 bases from V and 5 bases from J, leaving 2 bases between. Germline values: CDR1 MNHNS, CDR2 SASEGT. The CDR3 covers 10 residues. CDR3 DNA: TGTGCCAGCAGCGACAATGAGCAGTTCTTC. This codes for CASSDNEQFF.

V and J are TRBV5-6 and TRBJ1-6; D possibly corresponds to TRBD1 (5 bases). This CDR3 region has 14 residues. V was shortened by 2 bases and J by 6 bases, with 9 bases between the two germline ends. CDR1 SGHDT and CDR2 YYEEEE come from the germline V gene. The CDR3 spells CASSFWGGNSPLHF. The DNA of the CDR3 is TGTGCCAGCAGCTTTTGGGGGGGTAATTCACCCCTCCACTTT.

The chain links TRBV7-8 to TRBJ2-7; D may be TRBD2 (6 bases). The V gene lost 5 bases and the J gene lost 0 bases, with 11 bases spanning the gap. Germline CDR1 is SGHVS and CDR2 is FQNEAQ. This CDR3 comprises 14 residues. CDR3 in amino acids: CASSPGGGSYEQYF. The CDR3 bases are TGTGCCAGCAGCCCCGGGGGAGGCTCCTACGAGCAGTACTTC. The full variable domain, with the rest looked up from reference TRBV7-8 and TRBJ2-7, is GAGVSQSPRYKVAKRGQDVALRCDPISGHVSLFWYQQALGQGPEFLTYFQNEAQLDKSGLPSDRFFAERPEGSVSTLKIQRTQQEDSAVYLCASSPGGGSYEQYFGPGTRLTVT.

This chain uses TRBV28 with TRBJ1-5, with TRBD1 identical over 9 bases. The CDR3 is made up of 14 amino acids. The V segment lost 5 bases and the J segment 7 bases; nucleotides outside the gene matches: 6. Per the germline V gene, CDR1 is MDHEN and CDR2 is SYDVKM. In DNA, the CDR3 is TGTGCCAGCAGTCCCACAGGGGGCGGACAGCCCCAGCATTTT. It is translated as CASSPTGGGQPQHF. The whole variable domain, remainder taken from reference TRBV28 and TRBJ1-5, is DVKVTQSSRYLVKRTGEKVFLECVQDMDHENMFWYRQDPGLGLRLIYFSYDVKMKEKGDIPEGYSVSREKKERFSLILESASTNQTSMYLCASSPTGGGQPQHFGDGTRLSIL.

The chain combines TRBV4-1 with TRBJ1-5; D unresolved. This CDR3 spans 15 amino acids. V was trimmed by 6 bases and J by 9 bases, leaving 21 bases between them. In germline, CDR1 is MGHRA, CDR2 YSYEKL. For the CDR3, the DNA is TGCGCCAGCAGTCAGACTTCGACTGCCTCCGGGCCCCAGCATTTT. Its protein is CASSQTSTASGPQHF.

The chain carries TRBV4-2 and TRBJ2-7, with D possibly being TRBD2 (6 bases). From germline, CDR1 is LGHNA and CDR2 YNFKEQ. This CDR3 is 13 amino acids long. The V end lost 1 base, the J end lost 3 bases, and 7 bases lay between the germline ends. This CDR3 is CASSQGEVYEQYF. In DNA, the CDR3 is TGTGCCAGCAGCCAAGGGGAGGTCTACGAGCAGTACTTC.

The V call is TRBV5-6, the J call TRBJ2-7; 8 nucleotides line up with TRBD2. The V gene's germline CDR1 is SGHDT and CDR2 YYEEEE. CDR3 length: 15 residues. V lost 3 bases and J lost 0; bases outside the gene matches: 5. For the CDR3, the DNA is TGTGCCAGCAGCTCGGGGGGGGTCTTCTCCTACGAGCAGTACTTC. This translates into CASSSGGVFSYEQYF.

The chain has TRBV4-2 and TRBJ1-1; D gene ambiguous. In germline, CDR1 is LGHNA, CDR2 YNFKEQ. The CDR3 loop spans 14 amino acids. V was cut by 1 base and J by 4 bases, with 10 bases left in between. In DNA form, the CDR3 reads TGTGCCAGCAGCCAAGGCCGAGAAGCCACTGAAGCTTTCTTT. It specifies CASSQGREATEAFF.

V is TRBV7-9 and J is TRBJ2-1, with D possibly matching TRBD1 (6 bases). The CDR3 is made up of 15 amino acids. Between the trimmed V and J ends, which lost 5 bases and 3 bases, there was a span of 14 bases. Germline V gene lookup returns CDR1 SEHNR and CDR2 FQNEAQ (reference sequence). CDR3 sequence: CASSKIRDIYNEQFF. CDR3 in DNA: TGTGCCAGCAGCAAAATCCGGGACATCTACAATGAGCAGTTCTTC.

The V gene is TRBV19, the J gene TRBJ2-1; D gene uncertain. V shed 1 base and J shed 7 bases, with 8 bases lying between them. Germline loops: CDR1 LNHDA, CDR2 SQIVND (reference sequence). This CDR3 contains 13 residues. CDR3 amino acids: CASSIVAENEQFF. DNA for the CDR3: TGTGCCAGTAGTATAGTTGCCGAGAATGAGCAGTTCTTC.

In DNA form, the CDR3 reads TGCGCCAGCAGTCCTTGGTCCGGGGATGAGCAGTTCTTC. Residues: CASSPWSGDEQFF. The chain has TRBV5-1 and TRBJ2-1; a weak D match, TRBD2 (5 bases). V lost 5 bases, J lost 8 bases, and 14 bases lay in between. Looked up from germline, CDR1 is SGHRS and CDR2 is YFSETQ. CDR3 size: 13 residues.

V gene TRBV7-9 combines with J gene TRBJ2-5; 9 bases agree with TRBD2. CDR3 length: 15 amino acids. The J segment lost 5 bases and the V segment lost 2 bases, leaving 6 bases of the junction unmatched. CDR1 is SEHNR and CDR2 is FQNEAQ in the germline V gene (reference sequence). This CDR3 reads CASSLPAGGGETQYF. The CDR3 DNA reads as TGTGCCAGCAGCTTACCAGCGGGAGGCGGGGAGACCCAGTACTTC.

CDR3 nucleotides: TGTGCCAGCAGGGAGAAAGGGGGACCCGCAGATACGCAGTATTTT. Amino acids: CASREKGGPADTQYF. This sequence joins TRBV2 and TRBJ2-3, with a possible D match to TRBD1 (6 bases). There are 15 residues in the CDR3. Germline CDR1 and CDR2: SNHLY and FYNNEI. Trimming pared 6 bases from V and 4 bases from J, leaving 17 bases between.

This rearrangement joins TRBV7-6 to TRBJ2-2, with D perhaps matching TRBD2 (5 bases). The CDR3 length is 13 residues. Germline-derived CDR1 and CDR2 are SGHVS and FNYEAQ. Trimming removed 1 base from V and 7 bases from J, with 7 bases in between. CDR3 DNA: TGTGCCAGCAGCTTAGGAGGGAGCGGGGAGCTGTTTTTT. Its translation is CASSLGGSGELFF.

In this sample, this clone turned up a few times. The J gene is TRBJ2-7, the V gene TRBV6-5; perhaps TRBD1 as D (6 bases). Trimming pared 5 bases from V and 2 bases from J, leaving 13 bases between. CDR3 length: 14 amino acids. Germline V gives CDR1 MNHEY, CDR2 SVGAGI. The CDR3 is CASSVQGNTYEQYF. As DNA, the CDR3 is TGTGCCAGCAGTGTTCAGGGGAACACCTACGAGCAGTACTTC.

The V gene is TRBV5-1, the J gene TRBJ1-1; D perhaps matches TRBD1 (5 bases). Trimming removed 0 bases from V and 5 bases from J, with 8 bases in between. This CDR3 region has 13 residues. CDR1 and CDR2 from the germline V gene are SGHRS and YFSETQ. The DNA for the CDR3 is TGCGCCAGCAGCTTGGTAGGGGTTACTGAAGCTTTCTTT. Amino acid sequence: CASSLVGVTEAFF.

The chain links TRBV21-1 to TRBJ1-5; the table's D call, TRBD1, was not checked against the DNA. TRBV21-1 is labeled a pseudogene. The CDR3 consists of 15 residues. CDR3 region: CASSARDRTNQPQHF. CDR3 nucleotide sequence: TGTGCCAGCAGCGCTCGGGACAGGACCAATCAGCCCCAGCATTTT.

This chain uses TRBV11-3 with TRBJ2-7; TRBD2 might be the D (5 bases). This CDR3 has 15 amino acids. CDR1 and CDR2 (germline): SGHNT, YENEEA. Trimming pared 5 bases from V and 3 bases from J, leaving 17 bases between. CDR3 sequence reads: CASSQRTNGVYEQYF. The CDR3 coding sequence is TGTGCCAGCAGCCAAAGGACCAACGGGGTCTACGAGCAGTACTTC.

This sequence joins TRBV7-9 and TRBJ2-7; D possibly corresponds to TRBD1 (8 bases). CDR3 length: 16 residues. The V and J ends lost 5 bases and 2 bases respectively, with 19 bases between them. In germline, CDR1 is SEHNR, CDR2 FQNEAQ (reference sequence). CDR3 residues: CASSVHRTGRAYEQYF. CDR3 sequence (DNA): TGTGCCAGCAGCGTCCACAGGACAGGGAGGGCCTACGAGCAGTACTTC.

This chain uses TRBV11-2 with TRBJ2-3; 7 bases are a match to TRBD2. The germline gives CDR1 SGHAT, CDR2 FQNNGV. The CDR3 length is 18 residues. J gave up 1 base and V 3 bases, and 13 bases lay outside the gene matches. The CDR3 nucleotides are TGTGCCAGCAGCTTCTTAGGAGATTCAGGGAGGGGCACAGATACGCAGTATTTT. It is translated as CASSFLGDSGRGTDTQYF.

As regards this clone: One end of the junction fails to match germline, which may point to a read error. The chain joins TRBV13 to TRBJ2-7; D assignment may be TRBD1 or TRBD2 (5 bases each). The germline V gene encodes CDR1 PRHDT and CDR2 FYEKMQ (reference sequence). CDR3 size: 15 residues. The CDR3 nucleotides read TGTGCCAGCAGCGTAGGGACGGAGAGGTCCTACGAGCAGTACTTC. Amino acid sequence: CASSVGTERSYEQYF.

This clone has just a few counts. The V call is TRBV4-1, the J call TRBJ2-3, with 11 positions matching TRBD2. CDR1 is MGHRA and CDR2 is YSYEKL in the germline V gene. V gave up 4 bases and J gave up 4 bases; unmatched junction bases: 4. The CDR3 has 15 amino acids. CDR3 loop: CASSPRSGGADTQYF. The CDR3 coding sequence is TGCGCCAGCAGCCCGCGTAGCGGGGGGGCAGATACGCAGTATTTT.

This rearrangement joins TRBV9 to TRBJ2-1; 7 bases fit TRBD2. CDR3 length: 19 residues. V gave up 0 bases and J gave up 0 bases; unmatched junction bases: 12. CDR1 is SGDLS and CDR2 is YYNGEE in the germline V gene. CDR3 residues: CASSVGGVGRATSYNEQFF. CDR3 DNA sequence: TGTGCCAGCAGCGTAGGCGGGGTGGGGAGGGCTACCTCCTACAATGAGCAGTTCTTC.

This clone was counted between two and nine times. The chain uses TRBV27 and TRBJ2-1; 9 positions match TRBD2. Germline-derived CDR1 and CDR2 are MNHEY and SMNVEV (reference sequence). CDR3 length: 16 residues. V was clipped by 5 bases and J by 3 bases; unmatched bases: 8. The CDR3 nucleotides are TGTGCCAGCAGTCCCACTCTAGCGGGGATCTACAATGAGCAGTTCTTC. The encoded protein is CASSPTLAGIYNEQFF.

This clone was observed a handful of times. The rearrangement uses TRBV7-7 and TRBJ1-2, with D tentatively TRBD1 (5 bases). This CDR3 is 17 amino acids long. With 5 bases removed from V and 5 bases from J, the gap between germline ends came to 24 bases. Germline CDR1 reads SSHAT; CDR2 reads FNYEAQ (reference sequence). The DNA of the CDR3 is TGTGCCAGCAGCCCCTACACAATGGGGGGGGTAGGGTATGGCTACACCTTC. Its protein is CASSPYTMGGVGYGYTF.

V is TRBV7-8 and J is TRBJ1-6, with D uncertain. Germline V gives CDR1 SGHVS, CDR2 FQNEAQ. The length of the CDR3 is 15 residues. V was pared by 1 base and J by 7 bases, with 11 bases between. The CDR3 loop is CASSLGLGPNSPLHF. CDR3 DNA: TGTGCCAGCAGCTTAGGTCTAGGCCCGAATTCACCCCTCCACTTT.

The rearrangement uses TRBV15 and TRBJ2-1, with 12 bases fitting TRBD2. CDR3 length: 14 amino acids. Germline loops: CDR1 LNHNV, CDR2 YYDKDF (reference sequence). After removal of 7 bases from V and 6 bases from J, the junction contained 4 bases not matched to a gene. CDR3: CATTLAGGGNEQFF. Written as DNA, the CDR3 is TGTGCCACCACTCTAGCGGGAGGGGGCAATGAGCAGTTCTTC.

The J gene is TRBJ1-3, the V gene TRBV4-2, with D uncertain. The CDR3 contains 17 residues. V lost 0 bases, J lost 1 base, and 13 bases lay in between. Germline lookup yields CDR1 LGHNA and CDR2 YNFKEQ. The CDR3 reads CASSQEAAALSGNTIYF. The DNA for the CDR3 is TGTGCCAGCAGCCAAGAAGCCGCCGCCCTGTCTGGAAACACCATATATTTT.